Listed below are T cell receptor beta chains from one sample, sequenced in a study of T cell responses to AZD1222 COVID-19 vaccine. Some clones are missing from TCRdb's copy, which holds only in-frame ones; the method was immunoSEQ multiplex PCR. The sample lists around 150,000 clones, about 91% occurring once. Sequences were derived from peripheral blood, sampled 28 days after the second AZD1222 dose. The source is an adult who received the AZD1222 COVID-19 vaccine. Both conserved end residues are part of each CDR3. A D gene is named only where the DNA matches it firmly. Clone size is shown for a subset of rows, as once, few, many or a class of expanded clone.

D gene	CDR3 length	V gene	J gene	clone size	CDR3 DNA	CDR3 protein
TRBD1	14	TRBV6-5	TRBJ1-1	.	TGTGCCAGCAGTTACCCTGGACAGGGCCGGGAAGCTTTCTTT	CASSYPGQGREAFF
.	13	TRBV28	TRBJ1-6	once	TGTGCCAGCAGTTTGGCAGGGGATTCACCCCTCCACTTT	CASSLAGDSPLHF
TRBD1	17	TRBV4-1	TRBJ2-1	.	TGCGCCAGCAGCCAAGGGCACGGACAGGGTTCCTACAATGAGCAGTTCTTC	CASSQGHGQGSYNEQFF
.	13	TRBV7-6	TRBJ2-2	.	TGTGCCAGCAGCCCCATAGGGACCGGGGAGCTGTTTTTT	CASSPIGTGELFF
.	14	TRBV11-2	TRBJ1-6	.	TGTGCCAGCAGCTTAGCCGGGGATAATTCACCCCTCCACTTT	CASSLAGDNSPLHF
.	12	TRBV19	TRBJ1-2	.	TGTGCCAGTAGTACAGGTCTGAGGGGCTACACCTTC	CASSTGLRGYTF
.	14	TRBV5-1	TRBJ1-2	.	TGCGCCAGCAGCCTGGAGGGGAATCCCGGTGGCTACACCTTC	CASSLEGNPGGYTF
TRBD1	15	TRBV9	TRBJ1-1	.	TGTGCCAGCAGCGGAACCGGGACAGGGGTAACTGAAGCTTTCTTT	CASSGTGTGVTEAFF
.	14	TRBV19	TRBJ2-7	.	TGTGCCAGTAGTCTCCAGACAGGCTTCTACGAGCAGTACTTC	CASSLQTGFYEQYF
.	13	TRBV3-1/TRBV3-2	TRBJ1-1	.	TGTGCCAGCAGCCAAGGGGGAGGGGCTGAAGCTTTCTTT	CASSQGGGAEAFF
TRBD1	17	TRBV12-5	TRBJ1-6	.	TGTGCTAGTGGTTTGGTCTCCAGGGGGTCCTATAATTCACCCCTCCACTTT	CASGLVSRGSYNSPLHF
TRBD1	15	TRBV20-1	TRBJ1-2	.	TGCAGTGCTAGTCGGACAGGGGGCCTAAACTATGGCTACACCTTC	CSASRTGGLNYGYTF
.	15	TRBV7-9	TRBJ2-1	.	TGTGCCAGCAGCTTATCAGGCAGGCCATCCGATGAGCAGTTCTTC	CASSLSGRPSDEQFF
TRBD1	15	TRBV9	TRBJ1-4	.	TGTGCCAGCAGCGTAGAAGACAGGGAAGATGAAAAACTGTTTTTT	CASSVEDREDEKLFF
.	13	TRBV18	TRBJ1-5	.	TGTGCCAGCTCACCTGAGGGACACCAGCCCCAGCATTTT	CASSPEGHQPQHF